This TCR beta chain was observed in a study of T-cell memory formation after mild COVID-19. Study-wide results and limits: Proof of SARS-CoV-2 specificity was absent for the second-wave clones that crested on day 37.

This CDR3 contains 13 residues. Trimming pared 3 bases from V and 1 base from J, leaving 3 bases between. TCRdb used MiXCR to reprocess the 5' RACE reads, holding one entry per CDR3 protein. This table holds 560,000 or so distinct CDR3 sequences, roughly 17% found once. Comments on this clonotype: Its antigen is still unknown.

The chain is built from TRBV12-3 or TRBV12-4 and TRBJ1-4; D unclear. The receptor was derived from an adult woman who had mild COVID-19 (a few samples of this study predate the infection). Cell type and time point are not known. Specimen: PBMCs or a T cell subset sorted from them (not recorded which). The CDR3 bases are TGTGCCAGCAGTTTGTTAACTAATGAAAAACTGTTTTTT. Translating it yields CASSLLTNEKLFF.